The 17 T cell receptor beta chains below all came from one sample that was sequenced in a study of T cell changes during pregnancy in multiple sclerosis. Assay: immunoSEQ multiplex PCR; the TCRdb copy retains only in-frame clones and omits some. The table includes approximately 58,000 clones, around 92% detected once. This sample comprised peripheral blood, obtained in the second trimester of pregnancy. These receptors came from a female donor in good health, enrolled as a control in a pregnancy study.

Written as DNA, the CDR3 is TGCGCCAGCAGCTTGGTTGTAGGGGTAGACCAAGAGACCCAGTACTTC. It is translated as CASSLVVGVDQETQYF. The chain links TRBV5-1 to TRBJ2-5; tentative D call: TRBD1 (5 bases). Looked up from germline, CDR1 is SGHRS and CDR2 is YFSETQ. V was trimmed by 0 bases and J by 0 bases, leaving 12 bases between them. This CDR3 is built from 16 residues.

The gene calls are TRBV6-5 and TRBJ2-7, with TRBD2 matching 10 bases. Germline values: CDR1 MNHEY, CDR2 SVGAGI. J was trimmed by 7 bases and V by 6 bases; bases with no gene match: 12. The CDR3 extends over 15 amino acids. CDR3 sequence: CASSPSLAGDDEQYF. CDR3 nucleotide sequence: TGTGCCAGCAGCCCTAGTCTAGCGGGAGATGATGAGCAGTACTTC.

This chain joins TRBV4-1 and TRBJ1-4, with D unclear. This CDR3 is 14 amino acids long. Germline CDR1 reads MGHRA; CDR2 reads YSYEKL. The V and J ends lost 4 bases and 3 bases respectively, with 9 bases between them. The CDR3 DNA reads TGCGCCAGCAGCCGGGAGATGGCTAATGAAAAACTGTTTTTT. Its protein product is CASSREMANEKLFF.

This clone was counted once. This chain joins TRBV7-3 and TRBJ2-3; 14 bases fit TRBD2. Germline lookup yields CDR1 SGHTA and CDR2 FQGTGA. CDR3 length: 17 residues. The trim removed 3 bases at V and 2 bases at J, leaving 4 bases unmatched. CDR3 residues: CASSLTSGGAFTDTQYF. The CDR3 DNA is TGTGCCAGCAGCTTGACTAGCGGGGGGGCCTTCACAGATACGCAGTATTTT.

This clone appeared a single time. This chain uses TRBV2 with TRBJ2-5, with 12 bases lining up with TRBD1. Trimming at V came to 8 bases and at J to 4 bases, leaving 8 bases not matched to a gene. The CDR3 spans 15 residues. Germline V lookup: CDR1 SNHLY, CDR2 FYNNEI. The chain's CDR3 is CASSTGQGARETQYF. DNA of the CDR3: TGTGCCAGCTCCACGGGACAGGGGGCGAGAGAGACCCAGTACTTC. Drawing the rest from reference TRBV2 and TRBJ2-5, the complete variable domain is EPEVTQTPSHQVTQMGQEVILRCVPISNHLYFYWYRQILGQKVEFLVSFYNNEISEKSEIFDDQFSVERPDGSNFTLKIRSTKLEDSAMYFCASSTGQGARETQYFGPGTRLLVL.

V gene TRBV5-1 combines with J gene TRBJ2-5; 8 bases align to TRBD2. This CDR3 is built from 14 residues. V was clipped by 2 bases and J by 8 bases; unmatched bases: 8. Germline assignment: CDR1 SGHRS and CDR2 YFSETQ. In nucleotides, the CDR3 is TGCGCCAGCAGCTTAAGCGGGAGAACAGACACCCAGTACTTC. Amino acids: CASSLSGRTDTQYF.

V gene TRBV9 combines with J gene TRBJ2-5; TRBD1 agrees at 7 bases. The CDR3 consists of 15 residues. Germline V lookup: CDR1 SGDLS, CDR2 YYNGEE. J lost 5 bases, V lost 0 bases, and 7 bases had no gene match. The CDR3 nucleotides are TGTGCCAGCAGCGTAGGGGCGTCCAGGGGGGAGACCCAGTACTTC. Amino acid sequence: CASSVGASRGETQYF.

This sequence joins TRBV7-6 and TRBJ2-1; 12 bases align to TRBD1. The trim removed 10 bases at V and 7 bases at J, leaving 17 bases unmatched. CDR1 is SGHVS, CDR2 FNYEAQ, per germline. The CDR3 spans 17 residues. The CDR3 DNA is TGTGCCACCGCAATTTCTATCGGGACAGGGGGCCGGAATGAGCAGTTCTTC. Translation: CATAISIGTGGRNEQFF. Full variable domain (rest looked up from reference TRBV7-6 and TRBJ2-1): GAGVSQSPRYKVTKRGQDVALRCDPISGHVSLYWYRQALGQGPEFLTYFNYEAQQDKSGLPNDRFSAERPEGSISTLTIQRTEQRDSAMYRCATAISIGTGGRNEQFFGPGTRLTVL.

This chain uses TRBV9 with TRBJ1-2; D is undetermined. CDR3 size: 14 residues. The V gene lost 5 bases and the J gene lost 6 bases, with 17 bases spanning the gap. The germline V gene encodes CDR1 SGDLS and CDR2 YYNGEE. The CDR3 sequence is CASSSAIARDGYTF. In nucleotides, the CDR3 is TGTGCCAGCAGTTCGGCTATAGCAAGAGATGGCTACACCTTC.

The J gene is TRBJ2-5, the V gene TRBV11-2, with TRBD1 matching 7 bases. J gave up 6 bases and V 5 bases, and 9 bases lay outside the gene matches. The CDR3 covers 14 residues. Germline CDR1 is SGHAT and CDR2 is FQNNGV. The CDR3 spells CASSEDRSSQTQYF. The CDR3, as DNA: TGTGCCAGCAGCGAGGACAGGTCGAGCCAGACCCAGTACTTC.

CDR3 residues: CASTRGLASSYNEQFF. The CDR3 DNA reads as TGTGCCAGCACCCGAGGATTGGCGAGCTCCTACAATGAGCAGTTCTTC. The V call is TRBV2, the J call TRBJ2-1, with D uncertain. Deletions cut 7 bases from V and 0 bases from J, with 16 bases between. The germline V gene encodes CDR1 SNHLY and CDR2 FYNNEI. The length of the CDR3 is 16 residues.

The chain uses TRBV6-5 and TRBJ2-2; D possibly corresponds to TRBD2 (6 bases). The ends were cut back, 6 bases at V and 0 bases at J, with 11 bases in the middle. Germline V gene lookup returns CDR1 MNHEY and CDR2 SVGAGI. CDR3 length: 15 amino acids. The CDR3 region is CASRGRRANTGELFF. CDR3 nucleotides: TGTGCCAGCAGGGGTCGGAGGGCGAACACCGGGGAGCTGTTTTTT.

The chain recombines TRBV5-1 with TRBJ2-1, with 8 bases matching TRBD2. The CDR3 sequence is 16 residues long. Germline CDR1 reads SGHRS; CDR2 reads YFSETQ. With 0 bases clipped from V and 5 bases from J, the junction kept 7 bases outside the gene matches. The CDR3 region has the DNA TGCGCCAGCAGCTTGGTTCTTGGGCGGGGGGACAATGAGCAGTTCTTC. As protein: CASSLVLGRGDNEQFF.

The CDR3 nucleotides read TGTGCCATCAGGTATAGCGAAATTTACAATGAGCAGTTCTTC. It specifies CAIRYSEIYNEQFF. The chain combines TRBV10-3 with TRBJ2-1, with a tentative D call TRBD2 (5 bases). The germline CDR1 and CDR2 sequences are ENHRY and SYGVKD. The CDR3 is 14 residues long. Trimming cost V 6 bases and J 4 bases, with 13 bases left between them.

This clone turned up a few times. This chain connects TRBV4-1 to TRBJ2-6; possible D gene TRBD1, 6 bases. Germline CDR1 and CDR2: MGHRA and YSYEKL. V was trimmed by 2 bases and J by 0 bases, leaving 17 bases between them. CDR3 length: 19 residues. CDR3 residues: CASSQPQGQISSGANVLTF. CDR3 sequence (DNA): TGCGCCAGCAGCCAACCCCAAGGACAGATCTCCTCTGGGGCCAACGTCCTGACTTTC.

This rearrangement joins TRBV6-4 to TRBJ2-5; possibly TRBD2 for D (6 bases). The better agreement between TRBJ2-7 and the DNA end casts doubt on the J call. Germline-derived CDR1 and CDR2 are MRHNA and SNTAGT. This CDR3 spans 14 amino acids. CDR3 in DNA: TGTGCCAGCAGGAGGACTAAGAATCCCTACGAGCAGTACTTC. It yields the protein CASRRTKNPYEQYF.

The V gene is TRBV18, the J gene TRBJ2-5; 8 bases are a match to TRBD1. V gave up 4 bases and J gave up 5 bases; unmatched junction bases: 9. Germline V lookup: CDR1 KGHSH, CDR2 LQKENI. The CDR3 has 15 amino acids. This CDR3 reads CASSLTGTGRETQYF. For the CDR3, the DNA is TGTGCCAGCTCACTAACGGGGACAGGTCGGGAGACCCAGTACTTC.